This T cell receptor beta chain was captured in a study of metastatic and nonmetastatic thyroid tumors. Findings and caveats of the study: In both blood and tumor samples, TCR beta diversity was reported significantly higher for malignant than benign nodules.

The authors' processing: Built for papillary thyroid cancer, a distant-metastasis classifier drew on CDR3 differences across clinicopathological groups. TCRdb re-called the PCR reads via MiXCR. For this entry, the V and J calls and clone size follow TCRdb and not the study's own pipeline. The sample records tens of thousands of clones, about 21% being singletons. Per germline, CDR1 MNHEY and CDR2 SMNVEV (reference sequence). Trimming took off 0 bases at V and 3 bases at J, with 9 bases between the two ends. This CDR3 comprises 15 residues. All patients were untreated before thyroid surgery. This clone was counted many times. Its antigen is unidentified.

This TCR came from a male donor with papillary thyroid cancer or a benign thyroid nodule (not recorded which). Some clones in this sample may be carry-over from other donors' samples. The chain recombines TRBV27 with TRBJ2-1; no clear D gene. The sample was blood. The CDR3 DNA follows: TGTGCCAGCAGTTTATCGCCGGACGGCTACAATGAGCAGTTCTTC. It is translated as CASSLSPDGYNEQFF.